Sequencing of this TCR beta chain was carried out in a study of blood T cell repertoires in COVID-19. About the study: Sites in the United States, Italy and Spain provided acute and convalescent COVID-19 samples. Sources were T cells, B-cell-depleted T cells, or PBMCs; the material itself was cDNA or gDNA.

The table came from immunoSEQ multiplex PCR; TCRdb's copy has only in-frame clones and leaves some out. The table includes some 190,000 clones, roughly 88% detected once. In germline, CDR1 is LNHDA, CDR2 SQIVND (reference sequence). This CDR3 region has 14 residues. Trimming removed 3 bases from V and 6 bases from J; junction bases left unmatched: 7. Sequencing was performed on peripheral blood. This TCR was recovered from a human donor with active or convalescent COVID-19. The donor label of this sample is uncertain. The chain joins TRBV19 to TRBJ2-7; 8 bases map to TRBD1. The DNA of the CDR3 is TGTGCCAGTAGTATGTGGACAGGGCGGCTCGAGCAGTACTTC. It yields the protein CASSMWTGRLEQYF.